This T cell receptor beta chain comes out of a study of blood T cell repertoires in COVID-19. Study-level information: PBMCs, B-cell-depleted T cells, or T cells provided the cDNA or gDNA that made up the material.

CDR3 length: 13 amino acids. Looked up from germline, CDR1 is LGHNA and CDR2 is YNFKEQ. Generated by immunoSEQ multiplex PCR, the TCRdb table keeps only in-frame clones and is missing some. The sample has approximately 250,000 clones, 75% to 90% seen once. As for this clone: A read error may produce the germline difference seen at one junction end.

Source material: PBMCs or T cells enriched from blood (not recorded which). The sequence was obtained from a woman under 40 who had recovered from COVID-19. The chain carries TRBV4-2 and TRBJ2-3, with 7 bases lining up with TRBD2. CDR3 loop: CASSQDVSGTTNF. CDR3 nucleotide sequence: TGTGCCAGCAGCCAAGATGTGAGCGGGACGACGAATTTT.